This record concerns one T cell receptor beta chain sequence. What it recognizes is unknown. Trimming cost V 3 bases and J 7 bases, with 16 bases left between them. The CDR3 consists of 14 residues. The germline V gene has CDR1 MGHDK and CDR2 SYGVNS. Time point specified: blood 4 weeks post-SBRT, at nephrectomy. Treatment specified: 15 Gy SBRT to primary tumor, nephrectomy 4 weeks later. Nephrectomy followed 15 Gy stereotactic body radiation by 4 weeks. After SBRT, blood was collected at 2 and 4 weeks, plus baseline. Clear cell pathology was present in this patient's renal cell carcinoma. Clones were sequenced by immunoSEQ multiplex PCR, and TCRdb holds only the in-frame ones, with some missing. The data show approximately 92,000 clones, about 85% seen once. This sample was included in a study of radiation and T cells in renal cell carcinoma. Study findings and constraints: Pretreatment tumor biopsies were lacking, so baseline clonotypes are unknown.

The receptor was derived from a man aged 45-65 years with renal cell carcinoma. Sample: blood, taken from a patient whose treatment included radiotherapy and nephrectomy. The gene calls are TRBV25-1 and TRBJ2-7; D remains unclear. The CDR3, as DNA: TGTGCCAGCAGTGAGTCGCCGACTCTGTCGGAGCAGTACTTC. Translation: CASSESPTLSEQYF.